This TCR beta chain was retrieved from a study of post-analysis software for immune sequencing data. Background on the study: Clinical courses comprised relapsing-remitting, secondary progressive and progressive-relapsing multiple sclerosis. Study observations and caveats: Significantly lower normalized Chao1 diversity was found in patients with multiple sclerosis relative to controls. In patients, TRBV5-6, TRBV5-1 and TRBV20-1 belonged to roughly five TRBV segments found more frequently than in controls. Samples from a shared batch, those prepared together, strongly co-clustered by F measure.

This CDR3 region has 15 residues. The V gene's germline CDR1 is SGHTA and CDR2 FQGNSA. Trimming cost V 5 bases and J 0 bases, with 11 bases left between them. The library was made from cDNA and included unique molecular identifiers. T cells numbering about 0.95 to 10 million yielded about 500,000 cDNA molecules. A single record per CDR3 protein comes from TCRdb applying MiXCR to the PCR reads. Altogether about 560,000 distinct CDR3 sequences are present, roughly 46% being singletons, with the ten largest covering 1.7%. Comments on this clonotype: Its antigen is unidentified.

The rearrangement links TRBV7-2 to TRBJ2-1; no clear D gene. This TCR came from a girl between 5 and 17 years old with multiple sclerosis. Source material: blood. The CDR3 DNA reads as TGTGCCAGCAGCGCGGAATGGGACTCCTACAATGAGCAGTTCTTC. This sequence encodes CASSAEWDSYNEQFF.